This T cell receptor beta chain was documented in a study of shared clonotypes between healthy human individuals. Assay runs were performed at deep level. The repertoire was sequenced with immunoSEQ multiplex PCR; TCRdb's copy has only in-frame clones and lacks some. Among about 2.1 million clones, around 93% were seen once, and the ten largest hold over 1.5%. Naive-designated CD8 cells lacked CD45RO, were positively enriched for CCR7, and omitted terminally differentiated effector memory CD45RA+ cells. Germline V gene lookup returns CDR1 LNHDA and CDR2 SQIVND (reference sequence). The CDR3 contains 13 residues. V lost 5 bases, J lost 2 bases, and 8 bases lay in between. The study's findings and limits: Compared with memory subsets, naive subsets generally had larger estimated richness.

Remarks on this clone: Its antigen remains unknown.

The specimen was naive CD8+ T cells from PBMCs. The sequence was obtained from a man between 18 and 35 years old in good health. Some clones in this sample may be carry-over from other donors' samples. The chain has TRBV19 and TRBJ2-3; possible D gene TRBD2, 5 bases. CDR3 loop: CASSQRTTDTQYF. DNA of the CDR3: TGTGCCAGTAGTCAGCGGACCACAGATACGCAGTATTTT.